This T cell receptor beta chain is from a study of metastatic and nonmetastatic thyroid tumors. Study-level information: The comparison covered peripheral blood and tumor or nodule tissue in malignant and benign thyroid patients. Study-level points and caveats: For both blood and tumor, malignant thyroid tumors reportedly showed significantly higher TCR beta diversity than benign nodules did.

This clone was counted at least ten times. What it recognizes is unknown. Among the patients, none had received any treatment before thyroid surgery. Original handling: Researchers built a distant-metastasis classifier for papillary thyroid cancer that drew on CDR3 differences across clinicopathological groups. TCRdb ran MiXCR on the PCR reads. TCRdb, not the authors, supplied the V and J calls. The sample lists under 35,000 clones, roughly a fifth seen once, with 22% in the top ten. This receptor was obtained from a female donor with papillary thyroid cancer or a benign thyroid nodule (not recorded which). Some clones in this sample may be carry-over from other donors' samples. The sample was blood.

This CDR3 reads CSAFTGQDNNEQFF. The CDR3 nucleotides read TGCAGTGCTTTTACGGGACAGGACAACAATGAGCAGTTCTTC. This rearrangement joins TRBV20-1 to TRBJ2-1; TRBD1 agrees at 8 bases. The V gene end was trimmed by 5 bases and the J gene end by 5 bases; junction bases not matched to a gene: 8. Looked up from germline, CDR1 is DFQATT and CDR2 is SNEGSKA (reference sequence). The CDR3 extends over 14 amino acids.